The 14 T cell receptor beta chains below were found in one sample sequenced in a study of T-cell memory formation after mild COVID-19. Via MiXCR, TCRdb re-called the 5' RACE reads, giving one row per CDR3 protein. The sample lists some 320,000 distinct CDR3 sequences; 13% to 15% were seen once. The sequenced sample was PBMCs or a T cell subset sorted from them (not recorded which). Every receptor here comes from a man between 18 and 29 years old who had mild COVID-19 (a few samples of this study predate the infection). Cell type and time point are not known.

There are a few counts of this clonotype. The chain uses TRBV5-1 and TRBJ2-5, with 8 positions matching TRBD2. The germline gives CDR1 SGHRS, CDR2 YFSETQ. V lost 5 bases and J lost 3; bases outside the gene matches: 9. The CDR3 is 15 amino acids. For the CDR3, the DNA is TGCGCCAGCAGGACGCGGGGGGCGCATAAAGAGACCCAGTACTTC. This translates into CASRTRGAHKETQYF.

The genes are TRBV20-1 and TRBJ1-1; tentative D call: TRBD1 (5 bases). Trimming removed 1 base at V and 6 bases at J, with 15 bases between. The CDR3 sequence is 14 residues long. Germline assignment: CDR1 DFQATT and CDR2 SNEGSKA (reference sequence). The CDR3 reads CSARVAGSVAEAFF. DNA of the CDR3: TGCAGTGCTAGAGTGGCAGGGTCGGTCGCTGAAGCTTTCTTT.

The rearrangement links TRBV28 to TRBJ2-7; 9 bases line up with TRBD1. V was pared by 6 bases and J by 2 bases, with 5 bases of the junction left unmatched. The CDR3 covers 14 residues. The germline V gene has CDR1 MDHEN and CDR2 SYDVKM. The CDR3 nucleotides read TGTGCCAGCAGACGACAGGGGGACACCTACGAGCAGTACTTC. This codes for CASRRQGDTYEQYF. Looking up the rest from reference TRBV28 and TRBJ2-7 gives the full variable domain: DVKVTQSSRYLVKRTGEKVFLECVQDMDHENMFWYRQDPGLGLRLIYFSYDVKMKEKGDIPEGYSVSREKKERFSLILESASTNQTSMYLCASRRQGDTYEQYFGPGTRLTVT.

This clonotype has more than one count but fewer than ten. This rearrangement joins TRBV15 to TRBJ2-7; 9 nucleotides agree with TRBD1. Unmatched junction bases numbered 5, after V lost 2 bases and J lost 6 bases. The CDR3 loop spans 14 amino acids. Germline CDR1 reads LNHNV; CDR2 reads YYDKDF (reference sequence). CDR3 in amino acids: CATSRRTGVAEQYF. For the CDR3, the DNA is TGTGCCACCAGCAGAAGGACAGGGGTGGCCGAGCAGTACTTC.

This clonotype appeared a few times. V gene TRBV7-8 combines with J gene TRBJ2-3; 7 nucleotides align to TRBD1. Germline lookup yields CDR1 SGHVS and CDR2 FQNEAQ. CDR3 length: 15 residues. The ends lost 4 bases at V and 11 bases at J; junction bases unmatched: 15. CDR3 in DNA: TGTGCCAGCAGCTCGGACCGCCCGACAGGGCAGGGGCAGTATTTT. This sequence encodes CASSSDRPTGQGQYF.

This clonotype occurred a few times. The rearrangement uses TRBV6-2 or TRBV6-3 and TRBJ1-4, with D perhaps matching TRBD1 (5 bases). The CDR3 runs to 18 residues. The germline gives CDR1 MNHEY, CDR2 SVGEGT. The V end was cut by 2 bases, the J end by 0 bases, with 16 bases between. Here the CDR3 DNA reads TGTGCCAGCAGTTACGCGACAGACGGAGCTGCAACTAATGAAAAACTGTTTTTT. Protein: CASSYATDGAATNEKLFF.

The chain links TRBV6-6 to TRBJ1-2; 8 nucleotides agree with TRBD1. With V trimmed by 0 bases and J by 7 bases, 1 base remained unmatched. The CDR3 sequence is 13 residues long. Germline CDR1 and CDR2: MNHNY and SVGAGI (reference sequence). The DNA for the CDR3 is TGTGCCAGCAGTTACTCGACAGGGGCTGGCTACACCTTC. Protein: CASSYSTGAGYTF.

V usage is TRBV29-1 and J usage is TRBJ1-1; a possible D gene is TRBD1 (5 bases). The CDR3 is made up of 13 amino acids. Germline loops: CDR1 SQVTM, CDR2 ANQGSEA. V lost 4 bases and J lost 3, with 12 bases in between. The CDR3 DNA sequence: TGCAGCGTTGTGAGGGGTCGGGACACTGAAGCTTTCTTT. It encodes CSVVRGRDTEAFF.

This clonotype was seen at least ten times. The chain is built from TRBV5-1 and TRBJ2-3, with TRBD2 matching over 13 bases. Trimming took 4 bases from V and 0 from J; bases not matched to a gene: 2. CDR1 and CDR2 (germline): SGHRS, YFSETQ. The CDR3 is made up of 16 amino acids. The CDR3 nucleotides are TGCGCCAGCAGCCCGGGACTAGCGGGAAGCACAGATACGCAGTATTTT. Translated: CASSPGLAGSTDTQYF. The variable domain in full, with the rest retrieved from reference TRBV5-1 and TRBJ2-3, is KAGVTQTPRYLIKTRGQQVTLSCSPISGHRSVSWYQQTPGQGLQFLFEYFSETQRNKGNFPGRFSGRQFSNSRSEMNVSTLELGDSALYLCASSPGLAGSTDTQYFGPGTRLTVL.

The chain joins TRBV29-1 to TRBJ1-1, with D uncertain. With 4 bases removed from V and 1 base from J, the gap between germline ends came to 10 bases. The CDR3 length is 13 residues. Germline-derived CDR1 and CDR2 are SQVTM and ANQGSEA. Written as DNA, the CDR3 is TGCAGCGTTGCCATTTCCGGGAACACTGAAGCTTTCTTT. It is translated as CSVAISGNTEAFF.

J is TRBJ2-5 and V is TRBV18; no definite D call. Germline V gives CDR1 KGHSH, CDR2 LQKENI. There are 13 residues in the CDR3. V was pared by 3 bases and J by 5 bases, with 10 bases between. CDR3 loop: CASSPPSEETQYF. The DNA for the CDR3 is TGTGCCAGCTCACCTCCCTCCGAGGAGACCCAGTACTTC.

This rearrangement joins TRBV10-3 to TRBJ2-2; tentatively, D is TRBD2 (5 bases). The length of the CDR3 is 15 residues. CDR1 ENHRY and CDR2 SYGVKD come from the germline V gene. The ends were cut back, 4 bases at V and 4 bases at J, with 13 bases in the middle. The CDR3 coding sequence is TGTGCCATCAGTGTACAACCGGCGGGCACCGGGGAGCTGTTTTTT. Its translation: CAISVQPAGTGELFF.

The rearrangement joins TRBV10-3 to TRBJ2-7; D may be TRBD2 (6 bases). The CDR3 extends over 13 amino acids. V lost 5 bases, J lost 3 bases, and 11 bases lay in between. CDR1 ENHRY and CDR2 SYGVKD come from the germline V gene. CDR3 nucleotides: TGTGCCATCAGTCCGGGACTCATCTACGAGCAGTACGTC. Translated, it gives CAISPGLIYEQYV.

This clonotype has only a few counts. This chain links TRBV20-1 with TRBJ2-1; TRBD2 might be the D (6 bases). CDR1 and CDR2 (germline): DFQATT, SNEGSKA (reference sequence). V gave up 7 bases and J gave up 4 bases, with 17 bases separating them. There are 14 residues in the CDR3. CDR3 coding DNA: TGCAGTGTCCTTGGTAGCGGCGGTTACAATGAGCAGTTCTTC. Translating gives CSVLGSGGYNEQFF.